A selection of T cell receptor beta chains follows, all from one sample in a study of molecular identifiers for immune sequencing clone quantification. MiXCR, applied by TCRdb to the PCR reads, yields one record per CDR3 protein. This table has a few hundred thousand distinct CDR3 sequences, 20% to 25% appearing once. Specimen: naive CD8+ T cells from blood, with Jurkat cell RNA spiked in. Receptors originate from a human donor in good health. Some libraries in this study had Jurkat cell RNA spiked in. CDR3s leave out the opening cysteine and the closing phenylalanine or tryptophan. Fields, in order: V gene, clone size, J gene, CDR3 protein. Size values are once, few and many counts, or a class for expanded clones, and some rows have none.

V: TRBV28; size: few; J: TRBJ1-2; CDR3: ASSFRSNYGYT
V: TRBV28; size: many; J: TRBJ2-5; CDR3: ASSPTGALETQY
V: TRBV21-1; size: few; J: TRBJ1-5; CDR3: ASSKLGGQPQH
V: TRBV19; size: many; J: TRBJ2-1; CDR3: ASSWSPSVYNEQF
V: TRBV3-1; size: NA; J: TRBJ2-2; CDR3: ASSQPEGGSHTGELF
V: TRBV4-3; size: NA; J: TRBJ2-2; CDR3: ASSQARSGSGELF
V: TRBV7-2; size: few; J: TRBJ2-1; CDR3: ASSLPVAGGHHNEQF
V: TRBV7-9; size: many; J: TRBJ2-3; CDR3: ASSPGADTQY
V: TRBV12-3/TRBV12-4; size: many; J: TRBJ2-5; CDR3: ASRANNAQETQY
V: TRBV19; size: few; J: TRBJ2-1; CDR3: ASSIQGLNNEQF
V: TRBV10-3; size: NA; J: TRBJ2-7; CDR3: AISDPGQVNSYEQY
V: TRBV3-1; size: many; J: TRBJ2-2; CDR3: ASSHVHTGELF
V: TRBV7-2; size: few; J: TRBJ2-7; CDR3: ASSSPIQAEYSYEQY
V: TRBV27; size: many; J: TRBJ2-6; CDR3: ASSPLQPSGANVLT
V: TRBV7-9; size: few; J: TRBJ1-2; CDR3: ASSPGGPGDGYT
V: TRBV5-6; size: few; J: TRBJ2-7; CDR3: ASSNRQGPYEQY
V: TRBV28; size: many; J: TRBJ2-3; CDR3: ASSSQDIGRTDTQY
V: TRBV15; size: many; J: TRBJ1-5; CDR3: ATSHDTGGGQPQH
V: TRBV4-3; size: many; J: TRBJ1-6; CDR3: ASSQGPYNSPLH
V: TRBV13; size: NA; J: TRBJ2-5; CDR3: ASNLLAGGWETQY
V: TRBV4-1; size: NA; J: TRBJ2-3; CDR3: ASSRGPSTDTQY